This T cell receptor (beta chain) was observed in a study of T cells after yellow fever vaccination. V lost 3 bases to trimming and J lost 3 bases, with 9 bases between them. CDR1 is SQVTM and CDR2 is ANQGSEA in the germline V gene. The CDR3 has 12 amino acids. This clonotype was found a few times. Its matching antigen is unknown. Findings and caveats of the study: Clonotypes found in both CD4 and CD8 compartments made up a small share. A weaker secondary response peaked on day 5, the primary on day 15. Most clones from primary vaccination were detected again post-booster (around 95% CD4, approximately 90% CD8).

TCR cDNA was made by 5'RACE template switching, adding a universal primer site and UMIs. In TCRdb, the 5' RACE reads were re-called with MiXCR into one record per CDR3 protein. Of some 350,000 distinct CDR3 sequences in the sample, around 4.1% are singletons; the top ten hold 24%. The chain recombines TRBV29-1 with TRBJ2-7; a weak D match, TRBD1 (6 bases). The receptor comes from a man aged 18 to 30 who received the YFV17D yellow fever vaccine. Sequenced here: PBMCs, sampled 5 days after the yellow fever booster vaccination. The CDR3 DNA is TGCAGCGTTGAGGCGGACAGCTACGAGCAGTACTTC. This gives the protein CSVEADSYEQYF.